The T cell receptor beta chain described here comes from a study of blood T cell repertoires in COVID-19. Generated by immunoSEQ multiplex PCR, the TCRdb table keeps only in-frame clones and is missing some. The sample has roughly 100,000 clones, around 84% seen once. CDR1 and CDR2 (germline): SGHNT, YENEEA. V lost 5 bases and J 0 bases, leaving 14 bases between the germline ends. CDR3 length equals 15 residues. This clone was counted a single time. V usage is TRBV11-3 and J usage is TRBJ2-7; D is possibly TRBD2 (5 bases). Sequenced: peripheral blood. The source of this sequence is an elderly woman with acute or convalescent COVID-19. CDR3 nucleotides: TGTGCCAGCAGCCTCGCCCTAGGGAGCTCCTACGAGCAGTACGTC. This gives the protein CASSLALGSSYEQYV.